This T cell receptor (beta chain) was found in a study of blood T cell repertoires in COVID-19. The assay was immunoSEQ multiplex PCR, and TCRdb's table has in-frame clones only and misses some. The sample consists of about 280,000 clones, around 90% of them appearing once. The germline V gene encodes CDR1 SGHAT and CDR2 FQNNGV. The V end lost 2 bases, the J end lost 5 bases, and 12 bases lay between the germline ends. The CDR3 covers 15 residues. The clonotype comes from a man aged 18-30 years with active or convalescent COVID-19. The rearrangement links TRBV11-2 to TRBJ2-2; no definite D call. Source material: peripheral blood. The CDR3 loop reads CASSLRVLSTGELFF. The CDR3 DNA sequence: TGTGCCAGCAGCTTACGAGTTTTAAGTACCGGGGAGCTGTTTTTT.